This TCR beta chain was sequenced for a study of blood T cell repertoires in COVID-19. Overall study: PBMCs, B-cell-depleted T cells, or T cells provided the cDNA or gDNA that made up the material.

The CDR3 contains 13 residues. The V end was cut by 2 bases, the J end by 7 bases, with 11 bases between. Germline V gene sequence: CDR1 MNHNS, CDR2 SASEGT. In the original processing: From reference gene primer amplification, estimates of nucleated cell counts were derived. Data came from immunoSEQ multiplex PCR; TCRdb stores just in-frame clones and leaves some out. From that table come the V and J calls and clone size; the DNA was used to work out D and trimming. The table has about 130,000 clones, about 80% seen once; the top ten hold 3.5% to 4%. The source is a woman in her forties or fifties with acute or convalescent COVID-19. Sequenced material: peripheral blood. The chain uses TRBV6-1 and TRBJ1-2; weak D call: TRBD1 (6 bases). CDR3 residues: CASSEIGGTGYTF. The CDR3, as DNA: TGTGCCAGCAGTGAAATTGGGGGCACTGGCTACACCTTC.